The 21 T cell receptor beta chains below were found in one sample sequenced in a study of T cells after yellow fever vaccination. TCRdb independently ran MiXCR on the 5' RACE reads; one entry per CDR3 protein. This repertoire shows roughly 340,000 distinct CDR3 sequences, about 4% found once; its top ten account for about 24%. The material sequenced was PBMCs, taken 5 days after the yellow fever booster vaccination. These receptors came from a man in his late teens or twenties who received the YFV17D yellow fever vaccine.

This chain joins TRBV5-1 and TRBJ2-3; 11 nucleotides match TRBD2. This CDR3 has 17 amino acids. Germline V lookup: CDR1 SGHRS, CDR2 YFSETQ. The junction had 7 bases not matched to a gene; V was cut back by 4 bases and J by 0 bases. The CDR3 coding sequence is TGCGCCAGCAGCCAACTAGCGGGGGCCCTAAGCACAGATACGCAGTATTTT. It translates to CASSQLAGALSTDTQYF.

This clonotype came up many times. The chain joins TRBV3-1 to TRBJ2-1; D is ambiguous. The V end was cut by 0 bases, the J end by 0 bases, with 6 bases between. Germline assignment: CDR1 LGHDT and CDR2 YNNKEL (reference sequence). The CDR3 has 15 residues. CDR3 DNA sequence: TGTGCCAGCAGCCAAGATTCGTCCTCCTACAATGAGCAGTTCTTC. Translation gives CASSQDSSSYNEQFF.

The V call is TRBV10-3, the J call TRBJ1-2, with D perhaps TRBD1 (5 bases). This CDR3 spans 14 amino acids. The germline V gene has CDR1 ENHRY and CDR2 SYGVKD. Deletions cut 5 bases from V and 5 bases from J, with 15 bases between. CDR3 residues: CAISSQGLGYGYTF. For the CDR3, the DNA is TGTGCCATCAGTTCGCAGGGACTAGGTTATGGCTACACCTTC.

This clonotype was detected only a few times. The rearrangement links TRBV4-3 to TRBJ2-3; D perhaps matches TRBD2 (6 bases). Trimming cost V 3 bases and J 0 bases, with 13 bases left between them. The CDR3 has 16 residues. CDR1 and CDR2 (germline): LGHNA, YSLEER. DNA of the CDR3: TGCGCCAGCAGCCAGGTGTATCGGGGGAGCACAGATACGCAGTATTTT. Its protein product is CASSQVYRGSTDTQYF.

In its sample, this clonotype was seen a few times. For the CDR3, the DNA is TGTGCCAGCAGCTTCGATGGGGGACAGGGGCAGTATGGCTACACCTTC. Protein sequence: CASSFDGGQGQYGYTF. The chain links TRBV7-2 to TRBJ1-2; 10 bases line up with TRBD1. Germline CDR1 and CDR2: SGHTA and FQGNSA. V lost 3 bases and J lost 5; bases outside the gene matches: 9. The CDR3 consists of 16 residues.

The table lists this clonotype with a few counts. The V call is TRBV11-2, the J call TRBJ2-2, with 7 bases aligning to TRBD1. The CDR3 sequence is 16 residues long. Germline V gene lookup returns CDR1 SGHAT and CDR2 FQNNGV. The junction had 11 bases not matched to a gene; V was cut back by 3 bases and J by 7 bases. The CDR3 here is CASSFHRQGRVGELFF. The CDR3, as DNA: TGTGCCAGCAGCTTTCATAGACAGGGCCGGGTCGGGGAGCTGTTTTTT.

This clonotype was recorded many times. This chain connects TRBV6-5 to TRBJ2-7, with D tentatively TRBD1 or TRBD2 (7 bases each). V was shortened by 5 bases and J by 5 bases, with 22 bases between the two germline ends. CDR1 is MNHEY, CDR2 SVGAGI, per germline. The CDR3 has 16 amino acids. The CDR3 loop reads CASSQQGREVGHEQYF. The CDR3, as DNA: TGTGCCAGCAGTCAACAGGGGAGGGAAGTTGGACACGAGCAGTACTTC.

The J gene is TRBJ1-1, the V gene TRBV18; 9 bases align to TRBD1. From germline, CDR1 is KGHSH and CDR2 LQKENI. Germline trimming cut 3 bases from V and 8 bases from J; bases unmatched to any gene: 4. The CDR3 is 13 residues long. The CDR3: CASSPDRGSEAFF. The CDR3 DNA reads as TGTGCCAGCTCACCGGACAGGGGCTCCGAAGCTTTCTTT.

Note on this clonotype: Relative to the germline gene, one junction end is altered; a read error may explain this. V and J are TRBV6-2 or TRBV6-3 and TRBJ2-7; the D gene could be TRBD1 or TRBD2 (7 bases each). The CDR3 extends over 14 amino acids. The germline V gene encodes CDR1 MNHEY and CDR2 SVGEGT. CDR3 protein: CASSYGEGASEQYF. In DNA, the CDR3 is TGTGCCAGCAGTTACGGGGAGGGGGCGTCTGAGCAGTATTTC.

This clonotype was found a few times. The chain joins TRBV19 to TRBJ2-3, with D perhaps matching TRBD1 (5 bases). The germline V and J ends were trimmed by 6 bases and 5 bases, with 15 bases remaining between them. The germline CDR1 and CDR2 sequences are LNHDA and SQIVND (reference sequence). The CDR3 is 14 amino acids. In nucleotides, the CDR3 is TGTGCCAGTAGGGACACCCGAGGAGAAGATACGCAGTATTTT. Encoded protein: CASRDTRGEDTQYF.

This clonotype was detected a few times. The rearrangement uses TRBV4-1 and TRBJ2-1; 9 bases are a match to TRBD1. Trimming removed 0 bases from V and 8 bases from J; junction bases left unmatched: 8. CDR1 MGHRA and CDR2 YSYEKL come from the germline V gene. The CDR3 runs to 16 residues. CDR3 sequence reads: CASSQDRGTGRDEQFF. The CDR3 coding sequence is TGCGCCAGCAGCCAAGATCGCGGGACAGGGAGGGATGAGCAGTTCTTC.

Here the CDR3 reads CASSDRLTTRSRPDTQYF. The DNA for the CDR3 is TGTGCCAGCAGCGACCGTCTGACAACTAGATCCCGACCAGATACGCAGTATTTT. The rearrangement links TRBV9 to TRBJ2-3; perhaps TRBD2 as D (5 bases). Deletions cut 3 bases from V and 4 bases from J, with 24 bases between. Germline lookup yields CDR1 SGDLS and CDR2 YYNGEE. This CDR3 spans 18 amino acids.

V is TRBV5-1 and J is TRBJ2-7; 8 positions agree with TRBD1. Germline-derived CDR1 and CDR2 are SGHRS and YFSETQ. J was trimmed by 0 bases and V by 4 bases; bases with no gene match: 9. The CDR3 has 16 amino acids. As DNA, the CDR3 is TGCGCCAGCAGCAGAGGACAGGGCCTTAGCTCCTACGAGCAGTACTTC. It yields the protein CASSRGQGLSSYEQYF.

The sample holds many counts of this clonotype. V usage is TRBV12-3 or TRBV12-4 and J usage is TRBJ2-2; no clear D. The CDR3 totals 14 residues. The V end lost 1 base, the J end lost 4 bases, and 7 bases lay between the germline ends. The CDR3 bases are TGTGCCAGCAGTTTAGGTGCCAGCACCGGGGAGCTGTTTTTT. Residues: CASSLGASTGELFF.

Ten or more counts support this clonotype. V is TRBV27 and J is TRBJ1-3; the D is unclear. V was cut by 8 bases and J by 2 bases, with 13 bases left in between. Germline V gene sequence: CDR1 MNHEY, CDR2 SMNVEV (reference sequence). The CDR3 totals 14 residues. Here the CDR3 DNA reads TGTGCCAGCGGGGAATCAGGACCTGGAAACACCATATATTTT. Its translation is CASGESGPGNTIYF.

This clonotype was detected ten times or more. The chain combines TRBV6-2 or TRBV6-3 with TRBJ1-2; possible D gene TRBD1, 6 bases. CDR1 and CDR2 (germline): MNHEY, SVGEGT. CDR3 length equals 13 residues. Between the trimmed V and J ends, which lost 6 bases and 4 bases, there was a span of 12 bases. CDR3 sequence: CASSVLDSYGYTF. For the CDR3, the DNA is TGTGCCAGCAGCGTATTGGACAGCTATGGCTACACCTTC.

This rearrangement joins TRBV5-8 to TRBJ1-5, with D perhaps matching TRBD1 (6 bases). Germline V gives CDR1 SGHTS, CDR2 YDEGEE. The V end lost 0 bases, the J end lost 3 bases, and 16 bases lay between the germline ends. The CDR3 is 17 amino acids. CDR3: CASSLARGAEDNQPQHF. Here the CDR3 DNA reads TGTGCCAGCAGCTTGGCCCGGGGGGCAGAGGACAATCAGCCCCAGCATTTT.

The chain links TRBV10-3 to TRBJ1-2; D uncertain. The germline V and J ends were trimmed by 3 bases and 6 bases, with 11 bases remaining between them. Germline CDR1 ENHRY, CDR2 SYGVKD. This CDR3 contains 13 residues. The CDR3, as DNA: TGTGCCATCAGTGATCATCTGGGCCATGGCTACACCTTC. Protein product: CAISDHLGHGYTF.

A few counts support this clonotype. The chain joins TRBV7-3 to TRBJ2-7, with D uncertain. The CDR3 length is 11 residues. V lost 5 bases and J lost 7, with 9 bases in between. CDR1 is SGHTA and CDR2 is FQGTGA in the germline V gene. CDR3 region: CASSAPREQYV. The DNA for the CDR3 is TGTGCCAGCAGCGCCCCTAGAGAGCAGTACGTC.

This sequence joins TRBV11-2 and TRBJ1-1; 12 bases align to TRBD1. The CDR3 extends over 17 amino acids. CDR1 is SGHAT, CDR2 FQNNGV, per germline. J lost 1 base, V lost 5 bases, and 8 bases had no gene match. CDR3 nucleotides: TGTGCCAGCAGCCCGGGACAGGGGGCCTTTACGAACACTGAAGCTTTCTTT. It encodes CASSPGQGAFTNTEAFF.

In its sample, this clonotype was seen a few times. Relative to the germline gene, one junction end is altered; a read error may explain this. The chain employs TRBV2 and TRBJ1-5; D gene ambiguous. The CDR3 has 13 amino acids. The V gene's germline CDR1 is SNHLY and CDR2 FYNNEI. The CDR3 reads CASTAVSDQPQHF. The CDR3 bases are TGTGCCAGTACAGCCGTTAGCGATCAGCCCCAGCATTTT.